The 32 T cell receptor beta chains in this list originate from one sample, sequenced in a study of CD8 T cells in Susac syndrome. With random hexamers, reverse transcription was performed on about 0.5 to 1 ug of RNA. Via MiXCR, TCRdb re-called the immunoSEQ multiplex PCR reads, giving one row per CDR3 protein. The data show about 140,000 distinct CDR3 sequences, around 95% seen once. Material: CD4+ T cells from PBMCs. The receptors come from a human donor with Susac syndrome.

This CDR3 reads CAWSDFSTEAFF. In DNA form, the CDR3 reads TGTGCCTGGAGTGACTTCAGCACTGAAGCTTTCTTT. The chain carries TRBV30 and TRBJ1-1; no firm D call. Germline V gene sequence: CDR1 GTSNPN, CDR2 SVGIG (reference sequence). The CDR3 totals 12 residues. V was clipped by 1 base and J by 4 bases, with 7 bases between them.

V usage is TRBV30 and J usage is TRBJ2-7; D gene ambiguous. This CDR3 spans 14 amino acids. The germline CDR1 and CDR2 sequences are GTSNPN and SVGIG (reference sequence). The V end lost 3 bases, the J end lost 5 bases, and 17 bases lay between the germline ends. The CDR3 region is CAWRTLLGIHEQYF. DNA for the CDR3: TGTGCCTGGAGGACCCTCTTGGGAATCCACGAGCAGTACTTC. The full variable domain, rest sourced from reference TRBV30 and TRBJ2-7, is SQTIHQWPATLVQPVGSPLSLECTVEGTSNPNLYWYRQAAGRGLQLLFYSVGIGQISSEVPQNLSASRPQDRQFILSSKKLLLSDSGFYLCAWRTLLGIHEQYFGPGTRLTVT.

The rearrangement joins TRBV12-3 or TRBV12-4 to TRBJ1-2; tentatively, D is TRBD1 (5 bases). The V and J ends lost 6 bases and 4 bases respectively, with 9 bases between them. The CDR3 is made up of 12 amino acids. CDR3 sequence: CASSRDVYGYTF. The CDR3 DNA follows: TGTGCCAGCAGCCGGGACGTCTATGGCTACACCTTC.

This clonotype appeared a few times. This chain connects TRBV12-3 or TRBV12-4 to TRBJ2-1, with a possible D match to TRBD2 (6 bases). The V end was cut by 5 bases, the J end by 3 bases, with 8 bases between. CDR3 length equals 13 residues. CDR3 coding DNA: TGTGCCAGCAGTCCGACTAGCTACAATGAGCAGTTCTTC. Its translation is CASSPTSYNEQFF.

J is TRBJ2-3 and V is TRBV7-3; D is undetermined. V lost 1 base and J lost 4, with 6 bases in between. The CDR3 has 13 amino acids. In germline, CDR1 is SGHTA, CDR2 FQGTGA. The CDR3 sequence: CASSLKPSDTQYF. CDR3 coding DNA: TGTGCCAGCAGCTTAAAGCCCTCAGATACGCAGTATTTT.

Only one count was recorded for this clonotype. The chain links TRBV4-1 to TRBJ2-7; D is unresolved. Per the germline V gene, CDR1 is MGHRA and CDR2 is YSYEKL. The V end was cut by 1 base, the J end by 5 bases, with 24 bases between. The CDR3 is 18 residues long. CDR3 nucleotide sequence: TGCGCCAGCAGCCAAGGTGGGCCTGCCGCTCGGGCGCTTGACGAGCAGTACTTC. It codes for CASSQGGPAARALDEQYF.

The chain carries TRBV20-1 and TRBJ2-3; TRBD2 might be the D (6 bases). V was shortened by 4 bases and J by 8 bases, with 16 bases between the two germline ends. The length of the CDR3 is 13 residues. The germline V gene has CDR1 DFQATT and CDR2 SNEGSKA (reference sequence). CDR3 DNA sequence: TGCAGTGCTACTCGGGACTCCCTGGGTACGCAGTATTTT. Amino acid sequence: CSATRDSLGTQYF.

The chain couples TRBV20-1 to TRBJ2-1; tentatively, D is TRBD1 or TRBD2 (5 bases each). The germline V gene encodes CDR1 DFQATT and CDR2 SNEGSKA (reference sequence). V was clipped by 6 bases and J by 3 bases, with 6 bases between them. CDR3 length: 11 amino acids. CDR3 amino acids: CSAGVYNEQFF. Written as DNA, the CDR3 is TGCAGTGCGGGGGTCTACAATGAGCAGTTCTTC.

This clonotype was recorded once. The chain recombines TRBV6-5 with TRBJ2-3; D perhaps matches TRBD1 (5 bases). This CDR3 contains 13 residues. Germline CDR1 is MNHEY and CDR2 is SVGAGI. The germline V and J ends were trimmed by 7 bases and 4 bases, with 12 bases remaining between them. CDR3 DNA sequence: TGTGCCAGCAAGTACAGGAGTTCAGATACGCAGTATTTT. The encoded protein is CASKYRSSDTQYF.

The chain recombines TRBV12-3 or TRBV12-4 with TRBJ1-5, with D possibly matching TRBD1 (5 bases). The CDR3 sequence is 12 residues long. V lost 6 bases and J lost 4, with 7 bases in between. CDR3 sequence (DNA): TGTGCCAGCAGGGGGGAGAATCAGCCCCAGCATTTT. Translated, it gives CASRGENQPQHF.

J is TRBJ2-7 and V is TRBV28, with TRBD1 matching over 9 bases. This CDR3 region has 12 residues. The V gene end was trimmed by 10 bases and the J gene end by 9 bases; junction bases not matched to a gene: 10. Germline V gene lookup returns CDR1 MDHEN and CDR2 SYDVKM. CDR3: CATLRDRVSQYF. CDR3 sequence (DNA): TGTGCCACCCTCCGGGACAGGGTGTCGCAGTACTTC.

The chain combines TRBV4-2 with TRBJ2-5; 7 bases fit TRBD2. After removal of 1 base from V and 2 bases from J, the junction contained 4 bases not matched to a gene. Looked up from germline, CDR1 is LGHNA and CDR2 is YNFKEQ. This CDR3 is 15 amino acids long. In nucleotides, the CDR3 is TGTGCCAGCAGCCAAGTACCGGGACTACAAGAGACCCAGTACTTC. Translating gives CASSQVPGLQETQYF.

The rearrangement links TRBV5-1 to TRBJ2-7; possibly TRBD1 for D (5 bases). V gave up 1 base and J gave up 5 bases, with 13 bases separating them. This CDR3 region has 14 residues. Germline CDR1 is SGHRS and CDR2 is YFSETQ. This CDR3 is CASSLRGPLDEQYF. CDR3 sequence (DNA): TGCGCCAGCAGCTTGAGGGGTCCCCTCGACGAGCAGTACTTC.

The V gene is TRBV7-2, the J gene TRBJ2-1; 11 bases line up with TRBD2. Germline V lookup: CDR1 SGHTA, CDR2 FQGNSA. This CDR3 is built from 15 residues. V lost 6 bases and J lost 1; bases outside the gene matches: 2. CDR3 coding DNA: TGTGCCAGCAGGGTAGCGGGAGGGTCCTACAATGAGCAGTTCTTC. As protein: CASRVAGGSYNEQFF.

The chain employs TRBV7-9 and TRBJ2-7; 8 nucleotides line up with TRBD1. The germline gives CDR1 SEHNR, CDR2 FQNEAQ (reference sequence). Trimming cost V 4 bases and J 3 bases; bases outside gene matches: 14. CDR3 length: 17 residues. CDR3 in amino acids: CASSSNGGPGGDYEQYF. The CDR3 nucleotides read TGTGCCAGCAGCTCAAACGGAGGTCCAGGGGGCGACTACGAGCAGTACTTC.

This rearrangement joins TRBV18 to TRBJ2-4; 10 bases are a match to TRBD1. The CDR3 has 16 residues. After removal of 5 bases from V and 9 bases from J, the junction contained 13 bases not matched to a gene. The germline V gene encodes CDR1 KGHSH and CDR2 LQKENI. CDR3 coding DNA: TGTGCCAGCTCATCACGAATCGGGACAGGGGTGGGCATTCAGTACTTC. The encoded protein is CASSSRIGTGVGIQYF.

This chain joins TRBV20-1 and TRBJ2-1; 7 positions match TRBD1. The CDR3 runs 11 residues. The V and J ends lost 5 bases and 5 bases, in that order; junction bases with no gene match: 0. Germline loops: CDR1 DFQATT, CDR2 SNEGSKA (reference sequence). The chain's CDR3 is CSADRDNEQFF. As DNA, the CDR3 is TGCAGTGCTGACAGGGACAATGAGCAGTTCTTC.

The chain couples TRBV9 to TRBJ2-2, with unresolved D. The CDR3 totals 11 residues. Germline CDR1 reads SGDLS; CDR2 reads YYNGEE. As DNA, the CDR3 is TGTGTCCCGTCCGACACCGGGGAGCTGTTTTTT. Its translation is CVPSDTGELFF.

The chain carries TRBV19 and TRBJ2-3; D is ambiguous. There are 14 residues in the CDR3. V dropped 11 bases and J dropped 6 bases, with 21 bases sitting between them. CDR1 is LNHDA, CDR2 SQIVND, per germline (reference sequence). CDR3 sequence reads: CAGVRAEVTDTQYF. Written as DNA, the CDR3 is TGTGCCGGCGTTAGGGCGGAAGTAACGGATACGCAGTATTTT.

The chain couples TRBV3-1 to TRBJ1-2; D call uncertain. The V end lost 0 bases, the J end lost 8 bases, and 10 bases lay between the germline ends. The CDR3 totals 13 residues. The germline CDR1 and CDR2 sequences are LGHDT and YNNKEL (reference sequence). CDR3 bases: TGTGCCAGCAGCCAAGAGTCCCCGCTGGGCTACACCTTC. Translation gives CASSQESPLGYTF.

The chain has TRBV12-3 or TRBV12-4 and TRBJ1-1; weak D call: TRBD1 (5 bases). This CDR3 region has 12 residues. Trimming pared 8 bases from V and 4 bases from J, leaving 11 bases between. DNA of the CDR3: TGTGCCAGCGGGGGGATATTCACTGAAGCTTTCTTT. It yields the protein CASGGIFTEAFF.

This clonotype was detected only once. This rearrangement joins TRBV13 to TRBJ2-7; maybe TRBD2 (6 bases). Germline lookup yields CDR1 PRHDT and CDR2 FYEKMQ (reference sequence). The germline V and J ends were trimmed by 5 bases and 8 bases, with 13 bases remaining between them. The CDR3 has 12 amino acids. In nucleotides, the CDR3 is TGTGCCAGCAGCCCGCGGGACTCCAAGCAGTACTTC. This codes for CASSPRDSKQYF.

To note about this clonotype: The junction differs from germline at one of its ends, possibly a read error. This chain links TRBV7-2 with TRBJ2-1, with a tentative D call TRBD2 (5 bases). The CDR3 spans 12 residues. Per the germline V gene, CDR1 is SGHTA and CDR2 is FQGNSA. CDR3 residues: CASSSTLRGREF. The CDR3 coding sequence is TGTGCCAGCAGCTCCACCCTTCGGGGAAGGGAGTTC.

V is TRBV28 and J is TRBJ2-1; 12 bases line up with TRBD2. This CDR3 comprises 19 residues. The trim removed 2 bases at V and 2 bases at J, leaving 10 bases unmatched. Germline V gene sequence: CDR1 MDHEN, CDR2 SYDVKM. The CDR3 region is CASSLRKLAGGTTYNEQFF. CDR3 DNA: TGTGCCAGCAGTTTACGCAAACTAGCGGGGGGTACTACCTACAATGAGCAGTTCTTC.

The chain is built from TRBV29-1 and TRBJ1-1, with D possibly TRBD1 on 5 matching bases. Between the trimmed V and J ends, which lost 6 bases and 1 base, there was a span of 18 bases. Germline CDR1 SQVTM, CDR2 ANQGSEA. The CDR3 spans 15 residues. The CDR3: CSVPGRGPWNTEAFF. CDR3 in DNA: TGCAGCGTCCCCGGGAGGGGTCCATGGAACACTGAAGCTTTCTTT.

The chain uses TRBV20-1 and TRBJ2-5; D possibly uses TRBD1 or TRBD2 (7 bases each). CDR1 and CDR2 (germline): DFQATT, SNEGSKA (reference sequence). V gave up 6 bases and J gave up 5 bases, with 19 bases separating them. The CDR3 runs to 14 residues. This chain's CDR3 is CSAPRGGPIETQYF. CDR3 sequence (DNA): TGCAGTGCCCCCAGGGGGGGCCCGATTGAGACCCAGTACTTC.

The gene calls are TRBV28 and TRBJ1-5; 7 bases agree with TRBD1. The CDR3 has 17 amino acids. Germline lookup yields CDR1 MDHEN and CDR2 SYDVKM. Germline trimming cut 5 bases from V and 6 bases from J; bases unmatched to any gene: 16. CDR3 residues: CASSTLQGGGWAQPQHF. The CDR3 bases are TGTGCCAGCAGTACCCTCCAGGGGGGGGGATGGGCTCAGCCCCAGCATTTT.

This sequence joins TRBV7-3 and TRBJ2-6; no clear D. Germline CDR1 and CDR2: SGHTA and FQGTGA. Trimming left V 5 bases short and J 0 bases short, with 11 bases between. CDR3 length: 16 residues. CDR3 DNA sequence: TGTGCCAGCAGCCCCCGACAACACTCTGGGGCCAACGTCCTGACTTTC. Amino acid sequence: CASSPRQHSGANVLTF.

V usage is TRBV6-5 and J usage is TRBJ1-2, with a tentative D call TRBD1 (5 bases). Trimming cost V 6 bases and J 4 bases, with 12 bases left between them. In germline, CDR1 is MNHEY, CDR2 SVGAGI. This CDR3 comprises 13 residues. CDR3 amino acids: CASRTGLAYGYTF. CDR3 nucleotide sequence: TGTGCCAGCAGGACGGGACTTGCCTATGGCTACACCTTC.

The V call is TRBV20-1, the J call TRBJ2-6; D gene ambiguous. The germline V and J ends were trimmed by 5 bases and 5 bases, with 4 bases remaining between them. This CDR3 region has 11 residues. CDR1 is DFQATT, CDR2 SNEGSKA, per germline (reference sequence). The CDR3 here is CSAQRANVLTF. Here the CDR3 DNA reads TGCAGTGCTCAGCGGGCCAACGTCCTGACTTTC.

The CDR3 here is CASSPLRAVNEKLFF. CDR3 DNA sequence: TGTGCCAGCTCACCACTACGGGCGGTTAATGAAAAACTGTTTTTT. The V gene is TRBV18, the J gene TRBJ1-4; no clear D. V dropped 1 base and J dropped 4 bases, with 10 bases sitting between them. Germline CDR1 is KGHSH and CDR2 is LQKENI. CDR3 length: 15 residues.

This clonotype appeared a single time. This chain links TRBV5-4 with TRBJ2-5; D not resolved. The CDR3 is made up of 12 amino acids. CDR1 is SGHNT and CDR2 is YYREEE in the germline V gene (reference sequence). The ends were cut back, 7 bases at V and 6 bases at J, with 13 bases in the middle. CDR3 sequence: CASAIGQQTQYF. DNA of the CDR3: TGTGCCAGCGCTATAGGGCAACAGACCCAGTACTTC.